This is a list of T cell receptor beta chains from one sample in a study of blood T cell repertoires in COVID-19. Assay: immunoSEQ multiplex PCR; the TCRdb copy retains only in-frame clones and omits some. The table lists approximately 190,000 clones, 80% of them singletons. The specimen was peripheral blood. The receptors were sampled from a man between 60 and 75 years old with acute or convalescent COVID-19. The CDR3 runs from the conserved cysteine through the conserved F or W. The order of the fields is J gene, clone size, V gene, D gene, CDR3 protein, CDR3 DNA. D genes are given only for firm matches. Size is omitted from some rows. Given values are once, few, many or a class for expanded clones.

j_gene: TRBJ1-1; abundance: NA; v_gene: TRBV6-4; d_gene: NA; CDR3aa: CASSEGRNTEAFF; CDR3nt: TGTGCCAGCAGTGAGGGGCGGAACACTGAAGCTTTCTTT
j_gene: TRBJ2-1; abundance: NA; v_gene: TRBV6-4; d_gene: NA; CDR3aa: CASSPQGEDNEQFF; CDR3nt: TGTGCCAGCAGTCCCCAGGGGGAGGACAATGAGCAGTTCTTC
j_gene: TRBJ2-2; abundance: NA; v_gene: TRBV9; d_gene: TRBD2; CDR3aa: CASSVTTSGKARTGELFF; CDR3nt: TGTGCCAGCAGCGTAACGACTAGCGGGAAGGCGAGAACCGGGGAGCTGTTTTTT
j_gene: TRBJ2-2; abundance: NA; v_gene: TRBV30; d_gene: NA; CDR3aa: CAWSDGHSNTGELFF; CDR3nt: TGTGCCTGGAGTGATGGACACTCGAACACCGGGGAGCTGTTTTTT
j_gene: TRBJ1-2; abundance: NA; v_gene: TRBV19; d_gene: NA; CDR3aa: CASSMAGDTNYGYTF; CDR3nt: TGTGCCAGTAGTATGGCGGGGGACACGAACTATGGCTACACCTTC
j_gene: TRBJ1-2; abundance: few; v_gene: TRBV6-5; d_gene: TRBD1; CDR3aa: CASSGQATNYGYTF; CDR3nt: TGTGCCAGCAGCGGACAGGCGACTAACTATGGCTACACCTTC
j_gene: TRBJ2-7; abundance: once; v_gene: TRBV20-1; d_gene: NA; CDR3aa: CSGQLGYEQYF; CDR3nt: TGCAGTGGTCAGCTAGGCTACGAGCAGTACTTC
j_gene: TRBJ1-1; abundance: NA; v_gene: TRBV18; d_gene: TRBD1; CDR3aa: CASSPTGLRDTEAFF; CDR3nt: TGTGCCAGCTCACCGACAGGGTTAAGGGACACTGAAGCTTTCTTT
j_gene: TRBJ2-5; abundance: NA; v_gene: TRBV6-1; d_gene: TRBD2; CDR3aa: CASSALGVAGGQETQYF; CDR3nt: TGTGCCAGCAGTGCGCTCGGAGTAGCGGGAGGCCAAGAGACCCAGTACTTC
j_gene: TRBJ2-6; abundance: NA; v_gene: TRBV23-1; d_gene: TRBD1; CDR3aa: CASSQSTDRAGANVLTF; CDR3nt: TGCGCCAGCAGTCAAAGCACGGACAGGGCTGGGGCCAACGTCCTGACTTTC
j_gene: TRBJ2-1; abundance: NA; v_gene: TRBV5-5; d_gene: NA; CDR3aa: CASSGGPLNEQFF; CDR3nt: TGTGCCAGCAGCGGAGGGCCCCTAAATGAGCAGTTCTTC
j_gene: TRBJ1-3; abundance: NA; v_gene: TRBV19; d_gene: TRBD1; CDR3aa: CASSPGQGYFGNTIYF; CDR3nt: TGTGCCAGTAGTCCAGGACAGGGTTATTTTGGAAACACCATATATTTT
j_gene: TRBJ1-2; abundance: NA; v_gene: TRBV7-3; d_gene: TRBD1; CDR3aa: CASDHGQGGHYTF; CDR3nt: TGTGCCAGCGACCATGGACAGGGAGGTCATTACACCTTC
j_gene: TRBJ1-6; abundance: once; v_gene: TRBV3-1/TRBV3-2; d_gene: NA; CDR3aa: CASSQVGTRGSPLHF; CDR3nt: TGTGCCAGCAGCCAAGTCGGGACTAGGGGTTCACCCCTCCACTTT
j_gene: TRBJ1-1; abundance: few; v_gene: TRBV2; d_gene: TRBD1; CDR3aa: CASSLQGTEAFF; CDR3nt: TGTGCCAGCAGCTTACAGGGGACTGAAGCTTTCTTT
j_gene: TRBJ2-7; abundance: NA; v_gene: TRBV5-5; d_gene: TRBD2; CDR3aa: CASSKGLAGGPQEQYF; CDR3nt: TGTGCCAGCAGCAAGGGACTAGCGGGGGGGCCGCAAGAGCAGTACTTC
j_gene: TRBJ2-7; abundance: many; v_gene: TRBV5-6; d_gene: TRBD1; CDR3aa: CASSPTPLGQVYEQYF; CDR3nt: TGTGCCAGCAGCCCCACTCCCCTGGGACAGGTCTACGAGCAGTACTTC
j_gene: TRBJ1-5; abundance: NA; v_gene: TRBV18; d_gene: NA; CDR3aa: CASSRQYNQPQHF; CDR3nt: TGTGCCAGCTCACGACAGTACAATCAGCCCCAGCATTTT
j_gene: TRBJ2-1; abundance: NA; v_gene: TRBV6-2/TRBV6-3; d_gene: NA; CDR3aa: CASSYSGDSSYNEQFF; CDR3nt: TGTGCCAGCAGTTACTCGGGCGATAGCTCCTACAATGAGCAGTTCTTC
j_gene: TRBJ1-5; abundance: NA; v_gene: TRBV6-6; d_gene: TRBD1; CDR3aa: CASSPPGQGANQPQHF; CDR3nt: TGTGCCAGCAGTCCACCGGGACAGGGGGCCAATCAGCCCCAGCATTTT
j_gene: TRBJ2-7; abundance: NA; v_gene: TRBV4-2; d_gene: TRBD2; CDR3aa: CASSQDQTSASYEQYF; CDR3nt: TGTGCCAGCAGCCAAGATCAAACTAGCGCCTCCTACGAGCAGTACTTC
j_gene: TRBJ1-2; abundance: NA; v_gene: TRBV6-1; d_gene: NA; CDR3aa: CASSFGGNYGYTF; CDR3nt: TGTGCCAGCAGTTTTGGCGGTAACTATGGCTACACCTTC
j_gene: TRBJ2-1; abundance: NA; v_gene: TRBV6-2/TRBV6-3; d_gene: TRBD2; CDR3aa: CASSFASGTQESSYNEQFF; CDR3nt: TGTGCCAGCAGTTTTGCTAGCGGGACCCAAGAGAGCTCCTACAATGAGCAGTTCTTC
j_gene: TRBJ1-2; abundance: NA; v_gene: TRBV3-1/TRBV3-2; d_gene: TRBD1; CDR3aa: CASSHLRDRAMNGYTF; CDR3nt: TGTGCCAGCAGCCACCTCCGGGACAGGGCGATGAATGGCTACACCTTC
j_gene: TRBJ1-2; abundance: NA; v_gene: TRBV5-4; d_gene: TRBD1; CDR3aa: CASSSGQGELYGYTF; CDR3nt: TGTGCCAGCAGCTCAGGACAGGGTGAACTCTATGGCTACACCTTC
j_gene: TRBJ2-2; abundance: NA; v_gene: TRBV5-1; d_gene: NA; CDR3aa: CASSQGAGRTGELFF; CDR3nt: TGCGCCAGCAGTCAAGGGGCAGGTCGGACCGGGGAGCTGTTTTTT
j_gene: TRBJ2-1; abundance: NA; v_gene: TRBV2; d_gene: NA; CDR3aa: CASSVLFSYNEQFF; CDR3nt: TGTGCCAGCAGTGTCCTATTCTCCTACAATGAGCAGTTCTTC
j_gene: TRBJ2-5; abundance: NA; v_gene: TRBV11-2; d_gene: NA; CDR3aa: CASSLGTGLFPGQETQYF; CDR3nt: TGTGCCAGCAGCTTAGGAACCGGTTTATTCCCCGGGCAAGAGACCCAGTACTTC
j_gene: TRBJ2-3; abundance: once; v_gene: TRBV7-2; d_gene: TRBD2; CDR3aa: CASSLRGANTDTQYF; CDR3nt: TGTGCCAGCAGCTTGCGGGGGGCCAACACAGATACGCAGTATTTT
j_gene: TRBJ1-5; abundance: NA; v_gene: TRBV6-2/TRBV6-3; d_gene: TRBD1; CDR3aa: CASSYGGRGLQGNQPQHF; CDR3nt: TGTGCCAGCAGTTACGGGGGAAGGGGGCTCCAGGGCAATCAGCCCCAGCATTTT
j_gene: TRBJ1-1; abundance: NA; v_gene: TRBV6-5; d_gene: NA; CDR3aa: CASLLVGGTEAFF; CDR3nt: TGTGCCAGCCTATTAGTAGGGGGTACTGAAGCTTTCTTT
j_gene: TRBJ2-5; abundance: once; v_gene: TRBV5-1; d_gene: TRBD1; CDR3aa: CASNPDRGGETQYF; CDR3nt: TGCGCCAGCAACCCGGACAGGGGTGGAGAGACCCAGTACTTC
j_gene: TRBJ1-2; abundance: NA; v_gene: TRBV5-1; d_gene: NA; CDR3aa: CASSLDGQIGPYGYTF; CDR3nt: TGCGCCAGCAGCTTGGATGGACAGATTGGACCCTATGGCTACACCTTC
j_gene: TRBJ2-1; abundance: NA; v_gene: TRBV11-3; d_gene: TRBD2; CDR3aa: CASSPSSGAYNEQFF; CDR3nt: TGTGCCAGCAGCCCGTCCAGCGGGGCCTACAATGAGCAGTTCTTC
j_gene: TRBJ2-5; abundance: few; v_gene: TRBV3-1/TRBV3-2; d_gene: TRBD2; CDR3aa: CASSPGLAGGQETQYF; CDR3nt: TGTGCCAGCAGCCCTGGACTAGCGGGGGGTCAAGAGACCCAGTACTTC
j_gene: TRBJ2-5; abundance: NA; v_gene: TRBV7-2; d_gene: TRBD2; CDR3aa: CASATGNRGRGGGKTQYF; CDR3nt: TGTGCCAGCGCTACGGGGAACCGGGGACGGGGGGGCGGAAAGACCCAGTACTTC
j_gene: TRBJ1-5; abundance: NA; v_gene: TRBV5-6; d_gene: TRBD1; CDR3aa: CASSQRPGQGNGPQHF; CDR3nt: TGTGCCAGCAGCCAGCGTCCGGGACAGGGGAATGGGCCCCAGCATTTT
j_gene: TRBJ2-5; abundance: once; v_gene: TRBV19; d_gene: TRBD2; CDR3aa: CASSRAAGLAGGETQYF; CDR3nt: TGTGCCAGTAGTAGGGCCGCGGGACTAGCGGGAGGAGAGACCCAGTACTTC
j_gene: TRBJ1-2; abundance: NA; v_gene: TRBV5-1; d_gene: TRBD1; CDR3aa: CASSVTGQYGYTF; CDR3nt: TGCGCCAGCAGCGTGACAGGGCAGTATGGCTACACCTTC
j_gene: TRBJ1-4; abundance: NA; v_gene: TRBV29-1; d_gene: NA; CDR3aa: CSATPDRGSGEKLFF; CDR3nt: TGCAGCGCCACGCCCGATAGGGGGTCAGGGGAAAAACTGTTTTTT